The 15 T cell receptor beta chains below all came from one sample that was sequenced in a study of CD8+ T cells in alopecia areata. Extraction of RNA preceded its reverse transcription into cDNA, which served as the sequencing template. Only in-frame clones appear in the TCRdb table, and some are missing; sequencing was by immunoSEQ multiplex PCR. The sample holds some 130,000 clones; around 50% are singletons and the top ten take 5% to 7%. The sample was CD4+ T cells sorted from blood, taken at week 0. These receptors were obtained from a human donor with alopecia areata.

This clone was detected a few times. V is TRBV30 and J is TRBJ2-1; the match to TRBD2 covers 9 bases. V was clipped by 5 bases and J by 5 bases; unmatched bases: 7. The length of the CDR3 is 14 residues. Germline V gene data show CDR1 as GTSNPN and CDR2 as SVGIG (reference sequence). CDR3 sequence reads: CAWVSGGHDNEQFF. CDR3 coding DNA: TGTGCCTGGGTAAGCGGGGGGCACGACAATGAGCAGTTCTTC.

This rearrangement joins TRBV11-2 to TRBJ2-7; TRBD1 agrees at 10 bases. The junction had 8 bases not matched to a gene; V was cut back by 4 bases and J by 2 bases. Germline V gene lookup returns CDR1 SGHAT and CDR2 FQNNGV. The CDR3 has 16 amino acids. CDR3 in DNA: TGTGCCAGCAGCTCCTCTGACAGGGGGCCTCCCTACGAGCAGTACTTC. Its translation: CASSSSDRGPPYEQYF.

A few counts support this clone. This chain links TRBV4-1 with TRBJ2-1; TRBD2 matches at 15 bases. The V gene's germline CDR1 is MGHRA and CDR2 YSYEKL. V lost 4 bases, J lost 0 bases, and 4 bases stayed unmatched. There are 18 residues in the CDR3. This CDR3 reads CASSRTSGGARSYNEQFF. DNA of the CDR3: TGCGCCAGCAGCCGGACTAGCGGGGGGGCCCGCTCCTACAATGAGCAGTTCTTC.

The CDR3 loop reads CASSQDRGTGTQETQYF. The CDR3 DNA follows: TGTGCCAGCAGCCAAGATCGGGGGACAGGAACCCAAGAGACCCAGTACTTC. This chain connects TRBV14 to TRBJ2-5; 8 positions match TRBD1. The junction had 7 bases not matched to a gene; V was cut back by 0 bases and J by 1 base. This CDR3 has 17 amino acids. Germline CDR1 and CDR2: SGHDN and FVKESK.

The chain links TRBV7-2 to TRBJ2-3, with 9 bases aligning to TRBD1. CDR1 and CDR2 from the germline V gene are SGHTA and FQGNSA. The CDR3 loop spans 16 amino acids. V trimming: 5 bases; J trimming: 2 bases; junction bases outside the gene matches: 8. The CDR3 DNA reads as TGTGCCAGCAGCCTTCGGACAGGGGCGATCACAGATACGCAGTATTTT. Protein: CASSLRTGAITDTQYF.

Note on this clone: Additional DNA sequences in this sample encode the identical CDR3. This rearrangement joins TRBV30 to TRBJ2-3, with D perhaps being TRBD1 or TRBD2 (6 bases each). V lost 0 bases, J lost 5 bases, and 9 bases lay in between. There are 13 residues in the CDR3. Looked up from germline, CDR1 is GTSNPN and CDR2 is SVGIG (reference sequence). The CDR3 is CAWSVGGGDTQYF. The CDR3 DNA follows: TGTGCCTGGAGTGTAGGGGGAGGAGATACGCAGTATTTT.

This chain connects TRBV30 to TRBJ1-2, with D hard to call. The V end lost 0 bases, the J end lost 6 bases, and 17 bases lay between the germline ends. The CDR3 has 15 amino acids. CDR1 and CDR2 from the germline V gene are GTSNPN and SVGIG (reference sequence). DNA of the CDR3: TGTGCCTGGAGTGTACTAAGTGGTCGGCAGAATGGCTACACCTTC. Translation: CAWSVLSGRQNGYTF.

This clone was seen more than once but under ten times. V usage is TRBV7-2 and J usage is TRBJ1-1, with D unresolved. CDR3 length equals 14 residues. Germline lookup yields CDR1 SGHTA and CDR2 FQGNSA. The germline V and J ends were trimmed by 2 bases and 1 base, with 8 bases remaining between them. In DNA form, the CDR3 reads TGTGCCAGCAGCTTATCGTACAGGAACACTGAAGCTTTCTTT. Protein product: CASSLSYRNTEAFF. Full variable domain (outside the CDR3, taken from reference TRBV7-2 and TRBJ1-1): GAGVSQSPSNKVTEKGKDVELRCDPISGHTALYWYRQSLGQGLEFLIYFQGNSAPDKSGLPSDRFSAERTGGSVSTLTIQRTQQEDSAVYLCASSLSYRNTEAFFGQGTRLTVV.

The J gene is TRBJ1-2, the V gene TRBV27; TRBD1 is a possible D gene (6 bases). Germline V lookup: CDR1 MNHEY, CDR2 SMNVEV (reference sequence). The CDR3 has 16 amino acids. Trimming took 3 bases from V and 4 from J, leaving 18 bases between them. The CDR3 loop reads CASSFQPTGRFYGYTF. In DNA form, the CDR3 reads TGTGCCAGCAGTTTCCAGCCGACAGGACGTTTCTATGGCTACACCTTC.

This clone was detected only once. The chain has TRBV19 and TRBJ2-6; 7 bases map to TRBD2. The CDR3 is made up of 17 amino acids. V was clipped by 6 bases and J by 1 base; unmatched bases: 9. CDR1 and CDR2 from the germline V gene are LNHDA and SQIVND (reference sequence). The CDR3 coding sequence is TGTGCCAGTAGCGCCGGGACGGGGGGTTCTGGGGCCAACGTCCTGACTTTC. This codes for CASSAGTGGSGANVLTF. Combining the CDR3 with reference TRBV19 and TRBJ2-6 gives the whole variable domain DGGITQSPKYLFRKEGQNVTLSCEQNLNHDAMYWYRQDPGQGLRLIYYSQIVNDFQKGDIAEGYSVSREKKESFPLTVTSAQKNPTAFYLCASSAGTGGSGANVLTFGAGSRLTVL.

This clone has just a few counts. This chain connects TRBV30 to TRBJ1-4; 9 bases map to TRBD1. Germline values: CDR1 GTSNPN, CDR2 SVGIG (reference sequence). The V and J ends lost 3 bases and 11 bases, in that order; junction bases with no gene match: 4. The CDR3 is 12 amino acids. CDR3 sequence: CAWSAGTGKLFF. CDR3 DNA: TGTGCCTGGAGCGCCGGGACAGGGAAACTGTTTTTT.

This chain uses TRBV30 with TRBJ1-2; D may be TRBD1 (5 bases). Germline-derived CDR1 and CDR2 are GTSNPN and SVGIG (reference sequence). Deletions cut 8 bases from V and 4 bases from J, with 20 bases between. The CDR3 runs to 14 residues. The CDR3 nucleotides read TGTGCCGGGACTGGACCCGGAGGTCCCTATGGCTACACCTTC. It encodes CAGTGPGGPYGYTF. Based on the CDR3 plus reference TRBV30 and TRBJ1-2, the full variable domain is SQTIHQWPATLVQPVGSPLSLECTVEGTSNPNLYWYRQAAGRGLQLLFYSVGIGQISSEVPQNLSASRPQDRQFILSSKKLLLSDSGFYLCAGTGPGGPYGYTFGSGTRLTVV.

The V gene is TRBV5-6, the J gene TRBJ1-1; no clear D. The CDR3 is 12 residues long. Germline CDR1 is SGHDT and CDR2 is YYEEEE. V was pared by 0 bases and J by 8 bases, with 8 bases between. The CDR3 reads CASSLAIGEAFF. CDR3 coding DNA: TGTGCCAGCAGCTTGGCCATAGGGGAAGCTTTCTTT.

The genes are TRBV29-1 and TRBJ2-7; D may be TRBD2 (6 bases). Trimming pared 7 bases from V and 9 bases from J, leaving 22 bases between. Per germline, CDR1 SQVTM and CDR2 ANQGSEA. This CDR3 is 13 amino acids long. The CDR3 here is CSGGGLKSTGQYF. For the CDR3, the DNA is TGCAGCGGGGGAGGACTTAAGTCGACCGGGCAGTACTTC.

This chain uses TRBV19 with TRBJ2-5, with TRBD2 matching over 7 bases. V shed 5 bases, J shed 3 bases, and the junction held 6 bases outside the gene matches. The CDR3 contains 14 residues. The V gene's germline CDR1 is LNHDA and CDR2 SQIVND (reference sequence). The CDR3 region is CASSVTSVEETQYF. The CDR3 nucleotides read TGTGCCAGTAGTGTTACTAGCGTCGAAGAGACCCAGTACTTC. The entire variable domain, with the rest obtained from reference TRBV19 and TRBJ2-5, is as follows: DGGITQSPKYLFRKEGQNVTLSCEQNLNHDAMYWYRQDPGQGLRLIYYSQIVNDFQKGDIAEGYSVSREKKESFPLTVTSAQKNPTAFYLCASSVTSVEETQYFGPGTRLLVL.